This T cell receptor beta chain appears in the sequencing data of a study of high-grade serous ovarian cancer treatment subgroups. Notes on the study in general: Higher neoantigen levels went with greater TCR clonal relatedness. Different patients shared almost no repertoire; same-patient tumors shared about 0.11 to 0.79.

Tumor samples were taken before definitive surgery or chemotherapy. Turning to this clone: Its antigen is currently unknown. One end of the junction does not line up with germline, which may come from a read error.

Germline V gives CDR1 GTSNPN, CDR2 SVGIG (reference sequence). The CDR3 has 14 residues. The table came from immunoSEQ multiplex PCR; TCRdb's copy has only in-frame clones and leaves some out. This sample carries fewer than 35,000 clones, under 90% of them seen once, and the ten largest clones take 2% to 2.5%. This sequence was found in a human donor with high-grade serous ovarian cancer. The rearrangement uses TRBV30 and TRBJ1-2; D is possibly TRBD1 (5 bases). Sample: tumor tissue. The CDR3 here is CAWSVGYLSDRPNF. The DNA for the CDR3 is TGTGCCTGGAGTGTCGGGTACTTGTCCGACAGACCAAACTTC.